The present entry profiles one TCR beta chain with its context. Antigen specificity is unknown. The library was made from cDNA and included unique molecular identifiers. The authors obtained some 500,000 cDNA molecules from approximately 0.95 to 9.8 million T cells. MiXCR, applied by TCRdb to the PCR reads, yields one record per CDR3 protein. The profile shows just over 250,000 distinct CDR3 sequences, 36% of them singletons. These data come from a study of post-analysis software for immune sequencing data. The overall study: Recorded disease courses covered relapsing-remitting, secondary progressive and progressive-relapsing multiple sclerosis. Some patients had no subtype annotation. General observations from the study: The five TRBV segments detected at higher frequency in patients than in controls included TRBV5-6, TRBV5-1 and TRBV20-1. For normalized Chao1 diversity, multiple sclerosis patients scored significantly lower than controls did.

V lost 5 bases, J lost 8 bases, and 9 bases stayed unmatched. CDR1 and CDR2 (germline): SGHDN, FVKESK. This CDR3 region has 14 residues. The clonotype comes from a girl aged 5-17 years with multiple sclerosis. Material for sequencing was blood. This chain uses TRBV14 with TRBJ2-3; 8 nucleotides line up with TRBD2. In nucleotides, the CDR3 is TGTGCCAGCAGCTCGAGCGGGGGTCTGGGTACGCAGTATTTT. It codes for CASSSSGGLGTQYF. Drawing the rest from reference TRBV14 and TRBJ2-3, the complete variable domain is EAGVTQFPSHSVIEKGQTVTLRCDPISGHDNLYWYRRVMGKEIKFLLHFVKESKQDESGMPNNRFLAERTGGTYSTLKVQPAELEDSGVYFCASSSSGGLGTQYFGPGTRLTVL.